One and the same sample provided the 18 T cell receptor beta chains below, sequenced in a study of blood T cell repertoires in COVID-19. Sequenced by immunoSEQ multiplex PCR; TCRdb stores in-frame clones only, minus some. The sample has 250,000 to 400,000 clones, around 88% seen once. The source material was peripheral blood. These receptors originate from a woman aged 30 to 39 with COVID-19, enrolled during active disease.

The CDR3, as DNA: TGTGCCAGCAGCTCTTGGTCCAGCTCTGGGGCCAACGTCCTGACTTTC. Protein: CASSSWSSSGANVLTF. The V gene is TRBV5-5, the J gene TRBJ2-6, with D unresolved. Trimming cost V 3 bases and J 0 bases, with 10 bases left between them. This CDR3 spans 16 amino acids. Germline loops: CDR1 SGHKS, CDR2 YYEKEE (reference sequence). The full variable domain, rest sourced from reference TRBV5-5 and TRBJ2-6, is DAGVTQSPTHLIKTRGQQVTLRCSPISGHKSVSWYQQVLGQGPQFIFQYYEKEERGRGNFPDRFSARQFPNYSSELNVNALLLGDSALYLCASSSWSSSGANVLTFGAGSRLTVL.

The rearrangement uses TRBV28 and TRBJ1-2, with D unresolved. Germline CDR1 MDHEN, CDR2 SYDVKM. This CDR3 region has 10 residues. Trimming stripped 7 bases from V and 4 bases from J, with 4 bases between. DNA for the CDR3: TGTGCCAGCACGGTCTATGGCTACACCTTC. Its translation: CASTVYGYTF.

The rearrangement joins TRBV2 to TRBJ2-1; 15 bases map to TRBD2. The V and J ends lost 4 bases and 4 bases, in that order; junction bases with no gene match: 8. The CDR3 has 18 amino acids. Germline loops: CDR1 SNHLY, CDR2 FYNNEI. The CDR3, as DNA: TGTGCCAGCAGTGGACGCCGGACTAGCGGGGGGGCATACAATGAGCAGTTCTTC. Translating it yields CASSGRRTSGGAYNEQFF.

V gene TRBV4-2 combines with J gene TRBJ2-7; TRBD1 aligns across 9 bases. This CDR3 has 15 residues. After removal of 0 bases from V and 2 bases from J, the junction contained 2 bases not matched to a gene. Germline values: CDR1 LGHNA, CDR2 YNFKEQ. The CDR3 region is CASSQEGQGAYEQYF. The DNA of the CDR3 is TGTGCCAGCAGCCAAGAGGGACAGGGTGCCTACGAGCAGTACTTC.

This chain connects TRBV7-2 to TRBJ1-5, with 8 positions matching TRBD1. The trim removed 6 bases at V and 5 bases at J, leaving 3 bases unmatched. Germline V gene lookup returns CDR1 SGHTA and CDR2 FQGNSA. CDR3 size: 13 residues. The DNA of the CDR3 is TGTGCCAGCAGGCAGGGGGCGGATCAGCCCCAGCATTTT. Its protein product is CASRQGADQPQHF.

The chain recombines TRBV28 with TRBJ2-2; no clear D gene. Deletions cut 8 bases from V and 0 bases from J, with 7 bases between. This CDR3 contains 13 residues. Germline assignment: CDR1 MDHEN and CDR2 SYDVKM. The CDR3 DNA follows: TGTGCCAGCCTTCAGACGAACACCGGGGAGCTGTTTTTT. Amino acid sequence: CASLQTNTGELFF.

The rearrangement uses TRBV7-9 and TRBJ1-6; 8 positions match TRBD1. The germline gives CDR1 SEHNR, CDR2 FQNEAQ (reference sequence). The V and J ends lost 5 bases and 7 bases, in that order; junction bases with no gene match: 4. The CDR3 totals 14 residues. CDR3 bases: TGTGCCAGCAGCCCGACAGGGGAGAATTCACCCCTCCACTTT. Protein product: CASSPTGENSPLHF. Complete variable domain (other parts from reference TRBV7-9 and TRBJ1-6): DTGVSQNPRHKITKRGQNVTFRCDPISEHNRLYWYRQTLGQGPEFLTYFQNEAQLEKSRLLSDRFSAERPKGSFSTLEIQRTEQGDSAMYLCASSPTGENSPLHFGNGTRLTVT.

This chain connects TRBV7-9 to TRBJ2-3; D is uncertain. CDR1 and CDR2 from the germline V gene are SEHNR and FQNEAQ (reference sequence). V gave up 0 bases and J gave up 1 base, with 5 bases separating them. The CDR3 consists of 14 residues. The chain's CDR3 is CASSLAGGTDTQYF. Here the CDR3 DNA reads TGTGCCAGCAGCTTAGCGGGCGGCACAGATACGCAGTATTTT. The variable domain in full, completed from reference TRBV7-9 and TRBJ2-3, reads DTGVSQNPRHKITKRGQNVTFRCDPISEHNRLYWYRQTLGQGPEFLTYFQNEAQLEKSRLLSDRFSAERPKGSFSTLEIQRTEQGDSAMYLCASSLAGGTDTQYFGPGTRLTVL.

The chain joins TRBV4-1 to TRBJ2-3; TRBD2 matches at 7 bases. The CDR3 length is 14 residues. Losses at the gene ends were 4 bases for V and 2 bases for J; bases not matched to a gene: 3. Germline V CDR1 and CDR2: MGHRA, YSYEKL. For the CDR3, the DNA is TGCGCCAGCAGCCCTCGGGGGGACACAGATACGCAGTATTTT. Its protein product is CASSPRGDTDTQYF.

The chain carries TRBV9 and TRBJ2-7, with D unresolved. V dropped 4 bases and J dropped 2 bases, with 13 bases sitting between them. Germline loops: CDR1 SGDLS, CDR2 YYNGEE. CDR3 length: 14 amino acids. The DNA of the CDR3 is TGTGCCAGCAGCCCCCCGGGTGGCACCTACGAGCAGTACTTC. As protein: CASSPPGGTYEQYF.

The genes are TRBV27 and TRBJ2-5, with TRBD2 identical over 10 bases. The germline gives CDR1 MNHEY, CDR2 SMNVEV (reference sequence). The CDR3 is made up of 16 amino acids. V was pared by 8 bases and J by 3 bases, with 12 bases of the junction left unmatched. As DNA, the CDR3 is TGTGCCAGCCGTCGACTCAGCGGGGGGGCTGAAGAGACCCAGTACTTC. Residues: CASRRLSGGAEETQYF.

This chain joins TRBV11-2 and TRBJ1-1; D unclear. CDR1 is SGHAT and CDR2 is FQNNGV in the germline V gene. Trimming took 5 bases from V and 1 from J, leaving 11 bases between them. This CDR3 is built from 14 residues. CDR3 protein: CASSPGARNTEAFF. The CDR3 region has the DNA TGTGCCAGCAGCCCGGGAGCCCGGAACACTGAAGCTTTCTTT. Full variable domain (missing parts from reference TRBV11-2 and TRBJ1-1): EAGVAQSPRYKIIEKRQSVAFWCNPISGHATLYWYQQILGQGPKLLIQFQNNGVVDDSQLPKDRFSAERLKGVDSTLKIQPAKLEDSAVYLCASSPGARNTEAFFGQGTRLTVV.

The gene calls are TRBV2 and TRBJ2-3, with 7 bases aligning to TRBD2. Germline assignment: CDR1 SNHLY and CDR2 FYNNEI. The V segment lost 8 bases and the J segment 0 bases; nucleotides outside the gene matches: 8. The CDR3 sequence is 15 residues long. CDR3 in DNA: TGTGCCAGCGGCAGACTAGCCACCAGCACAGATACGCAGTATTTT. Translated, it gives CASGRLATSTDTQYF.

CDR3 region: CASTPTGSGNTIYF. The CDR3 DNA reads as TGTGCCAGCACACCGACAGGGTCTGGAAACACCATATATTTT. This chain links TRBV6-1 with TRBJ1-3; 7 positions agree with TRBD1. The germline V gene encodes CDR1 MNHNS and CDR2 SASEGT. Trimming removed 7 bases from V and 1 base from J; junction bases left unmatched: 4. The CDR3 contains 14 residues.

The chain is built from TRBV5-5 and TRBJ2-7; tentatively, D is TRBD1 (6 bases). The germline V and J ends were trimmed by 5 bases and 6 bases, with 21 bases remaining between them. The CDR3 runs 15 residues. Germline assignment: CDR1 SGHKS and CDR2 YYEKEE (reference sequence). The CDR3 region is CASRPAGSGTPEQYF. DNA for the CDR3: TGTGCCAGCAGGCCCGCCGGTTCCGGGACACCCGAGCAGTACTTC.

The chain employs TRBV28 and TRBJ2-4; 7 bases line up with TRBD1. The CDR3 runs to 13 residues. After removal of 3 bases from V and 6 bases from J, the junction contained 2 bases not matched to a gene. Per germline, CDR1 MDHEN and CDR2 SYDVKM. CDR3 sequence (DNA): TGTGCCAGCAGTTTTGGGACAGTAAACATTCAGTACTTC. Translated: CASSFGTVNIQYF.

The chain is built from TRBV7-9 and TRBJ2-1, with a weak D call TRBD1 (5 bases). Trimming shortened V by 2 bases and J by 10 bases, and 15 bases separated the two germline ends. This CDR3 is built from 14 residues. In germline, CDR1 is SEHNR, CDR2 FQNEAQ (reference sequence). Here the CDR3 DNA reads TGTGCCAGCAGCTTAAGGGGCAGGCCGGAGGAGCAGTTCTTC. As protein: CASSLRGRPEEQFF. Combining the CDR3 with reference TRBV7-9 and TRBJ2-1 gives the whole variable domain DTGVSQNPRHKITKRGQNVTFRCDPISEHNRLYWYRQTLGQGPEFLTYFQNEAQLEKSRLLSDRFSAERPKGSFSTLEIQRTEQGDSAMYLCASSLRGRPEEQFFGPGTRLTVL.

This chain joins TRBV5-1 and TRBJ2-7, with D tentatively TRBD2 (5 bases). The CDR3 loop spans 14 amino acids. CDR1 is SGHRS and CDR2 is YFSETQ in the germline V gene. Trimming took off 5 bases at V and 6 bases at J, with 18 bases between the two ends. This chain's CDR3 is CASRAEASSGEQYV. The CDR3 DNA sequence: TGCGCCAGCAGGGCGGAGGCCTCGTCCGGCGAGCAGTACGTC.